The T cell receptor beta chain described here comes from a study of blood T cell repertoires in COVID-19. About the study: Samples taken during acute and convalescent COVID-19 were collected in the United States, Italy and Spain.

All enrollees were roughly 18 to 90 years old and from roughly 22 US areas. Original analysis: Estimated nucleated cell counts came from reference gene primer amplification. Sequenced by immunoSEQ multiplex PCR; TCRdb stores in-frame clones only, minus some. V, J and clone size are those of that table, while D and trimming were read from the DNA. The sample yields more than 200,000 clones, around nine tenths seen once. This CDR3 region has 14 residues. Germline V gene lookup returns CDR1 SEHNR and CDR2 FQNEAQ (reference sequence). Trimming took 5 bases from V and 3 from J; bases not matched to a gene: 3.

The sample comprised PBMCs or T cells enriched from blood (not recorded which). The chain couples TRBV7-9 to TRBJ1-1; 10 bases map to TRBD1. The TCR comes from a woman in her 30s with acute COVID-19. The DNA of the CDR3 is TGTGCCAGCAGCCCCGGACAGGGGGACACTGAAGCTTTCTTT. Encoded protein: CASSPGQGDTEAFF.